This T cell receptor (beta chain) originates from a study of T cells after posttransplantation cyclophosphamide (dated by TCRdb to about 2016). Regarding the complete study: The study tracked T cell repertoire reconstitution by TRB sequencing after myeloablative bone marrow transplantation using posttransplantation cyclophosphamide as GVHD prophylaxis. TRB sequencing was also done on up to roughly 3 additional blood samples from 2 to 5.2 years after transplant in 3 patients, and on pretransplant blood from 4 patients. Public TRB sequences were queried against a database of over 3,500 sequences associated with responses to pathogens, tumor antigens, self-antigens and alloantigens. TRB sequencing was performed on blood from all 34 PTCy patients with 1-year posttransplant specimens. Because TRA and TRB clonality were tightly correlated in 8 or 9 samples, subsequent TCR analyses were focused on TRB only. Antigen receptor sequencing was done on samples from a few dozen PTCy-treated patients and from over 15 related bone marrow donors of those patients.

A remark on this clone: Which antigen it targets is not known. No clone much larger than this one lies a single base away; base qualities are absent.

TRB sequencing was run on genomic DNA with either the immunoSEQ assay at survey resolution or the hsTCRB kit. The source study handled its data this way. The immunoSEQ software handled the initial read processing, while the LymphoSeq R package was used for the repertoire analyses. For each TRB dataset, clonality was calculated as 1 minus normalized Shannon entropy, and the Gini coefficient was computed as well. To infer phenotypes in unsorted samples, TRB sequences from sorted subsets of the recipient or donor were mapped onto the unsorted samples of the same recipient. As stored in TCRdb, this immuneACCESS dataset retains in-frame rearrangements with V and J assigned. A fraction of the clones does not appear; measured against another copy, unresolved V genes explain less than half of the discrepancy, and the remainder lacks a known reason. That table gives V, J and clone size, and the DNA gave D and trimming. Within this sample are about 21,000 clones, with 87% of them counted one time only. The ten largest clones capture 5.5% to 7.5% of the sample.

The investigation overall reported the following: Across a few dozen patients, TRB clonality was highly associated with recipient CMV seropositivity and CMV reactivation, and diversity in PTCy patients was similar to diversity in CNI/methotrexate controls. Donor-recipient similarity was low at 1-2 months but rose over the first year, and later blood repertoires were often dominated by donor CD8+ memory clones. The TRB repertoires of T cells infiltrating skin or GI tract showed only limited overlap with the TRB repertoires of T cells in blood.

The germline V gene encodes CDR1 SGHNT and CDR2 YYREEE (reference sequence). V loses 0 bases at its end and J loses 3 bases; junction bases beyond the gene matches: 5. CDR3 length: 15 amino acids, cysteine to phenylalanine. The read is trimmed to its CDR3 DNA, 45 bases read in frame from base 1. The sample's treatment or condition, from its label and the paper: high-dose cyclophosphamide on days +3 and +4 as single-agent GVHD prophylaxis. For conditioning, the PTCy patients got busulfan and fludarabine, then a related or unrelated marrow graft, followed by cyclophosphamide on days +3 and +4. The PTCy-treated patients were enrolled in a prospective multi-institutional clinical trial. Peripheral blood and bone marrow mononuclear cells were isolated by Ficoll-Hypaque density centrifugation and cryopreserved.

This material consisted of PBMCs, taken after allogeneic stem cell transplant with posttransplant cyclophosphamide. This receptor was obtained from a female patient in her 40s who received an allogeneic stem cell transplant from a related donor, was CMV-positive, and had no GVHD. Some T cells seen after a transplant may have their origin in the graft donor. This chain joins TRBV5-4 to TRBJ2-7, with 8 junctional bases fitting TRBD1. DNA sequence: TGTGCCAGCAGCTTGGACGGGACAGGCCGCTACGAGCAGTACTTC. The resulting protein is CASSLDGTGRYEQYF.